This T cell receptor (beta chain) is drawn from a study of type 1 regulatory T cells. This clonotype turned up a few times. Its antigen is not identified. TCRdb recomputed calls from the reads with MiXCR, one row per CDR3 protein. The table records over 55,000 distinct CDR3 sequences, roughly three fifths of them present only once. This receptor was obtained from a human donor in good health. The specimen sequenced was cultured T cells, either the whole culture or a sorted T cell fraction (not recorded which). This sample's subset: Tr1-enriched cell product generated in vitro against host alloantigens.

The CDR3 spells CASSPQGNYGYTF. The CDR3 region has the DNA TGTGCCAGCAGCCCACAGGGGAACTATGGCTACACCTTC. The V call is TRBV7-6, the J call TRBJ1-2; TRBD1 agrees at 7 bases. The ends lost 5 bases at V and 2 bases at J; junction bases unmatched: 2. The CDR3 consists of 13 residues. CDR1 SGHVS and CDR2 FNYEAQ come from the germline V gene.